This T cell receptor (beta chain) is from a study of monozygotic twins with cystic fibrosis (TCRdb year 2021). About the study as a whole: About 3 micrograms of fragmented DNA went through around 16 PCR cycles to produce barcoded libraries. To gauge how much genetics shapes V and J gene usage, the researchers compared TCR beta repertoires both within and across 16 monozygotic twin pairs who have cystic fibrosis. Twins were ranked among around 1,000 cohort participants for weight-for-height and FEVPerc (FEV1 disease centile) at the day of blood sampling. Ten female and six male twin pairs, aged about 2.0 to 40 years (median approximately 9.5 years) and mostly children and adolescents, were included in the cohort. Data for three of the twin pairs had already been reported earlier in a different context. Study-wide conclusions, independent of this receptor: Simpson clonality was generally low (median roughly 0.0088), which suggests a naive-dominated repertoire, and clonality was higher in the most severely affected patients. The cohort was small, and no association was found between shared CDR3 numbers and age, concordance or disease severity. In 13 of 16 pairs, V gene usage most closely resembled the co-twin's, and the same held for J usage in 8 of 16 pairs, a pattern suggesting genetic constraints. Monozygotic CF twin pairs shared significantly more nucleotide-identical clonotypes within each pair than unrelated CF individuals shared with one another (P = 0.000026, Mann-Whitney).

Per the germline V gene, SQVTM is the CDR1 and ANQGSEA is the CDR2. Compared with germline, V lacks 5 bases and J lacks 3 bases; bases without a gene match: 4. The CDR3 runs 12 residues from the cysteine to the phenylalanine. The kept DNA is CDR3 alone, 36 bases in frame from the first base. TCR beta CDR3 regions were amplified by multiplex PCR with the immunoSEQ immune profiling system according to the manufacturer's instructions. Sequencing was performed on an Illumina NextSeq system. The original pipeline was this. Sequence data were processed on the immunoSEQ Analyzer platform, and clonality was computed as the square root of Simpson's index of productive rearrangements. Jensen-Shannon distance served as the measure of similarity in V and J usage, while OLGA was used to compute CDR3 generation probabilities. Shared CDR3 sequences were searched against the immuneACCESS database (August 2020) and VDJdb (December 2020). TCRdb carries this immuneACCESS record with in-frame sequences only. Its versions omit some clonotypes, under half of them owing to an unresolved V gene in the studies checked, with the rest unexplained. Clonal size and the V and J genes are those of that table, whereas D and trimming came from the DNA. The sample table contains tens of thousands of clones; only one count was recorded for around 96% of them. Of the sample, approximately 2.8% falls within the top ten clones.

Comments on this clone: Its specific antigen is unknown. Base qualities are missing; no much larger clone stands one base away.

The twin pairs came from the European Cystic Fibrosis Twin and Sibling Study Cohort, which recruited patients from 150 to 200 CF clinics across 14 European countries. Zygosity and CFTR genotype were verified in-house, and zygosity was tested by multiplex PCR of nine short tandem repeat loci. Each twin gave a peripheral blood sample, and clinical parameters were documented on that same day of blood sampling. Phenol/chloroform extraction was used to isolate genomic DNA from peripheral blood cells, and the DNA was then kept in TE buffer at 4 degrees C. Sequencing used blood. This chain is built from TRBV29-1 and TRBJ2-7, with TRBD2 matching 7 junction bases. This TCR was recovered from a girl under 10 years old with cystic fibrosis. Here is the DNA: TGCAGCGTTCGAGCGGGATACTACGAGCAGTACTTC. Its protein reads: CSVRAGYYEQYF.